This T cell receptor (beta chain) was recovered during a study of control samples from healthy donors and cancer patients. Profiling relied on immunoSEQ multiplex PCR, and the TCRdb table lists in-frame clones only, not all of them. In the table there are roughly 130,000 clones, around nine tenths of which are singletons. CDR3 length: 12 residues. The germline CDR1 and CDR2 sequences are SEHNR and FQNEAQ (reference sequence). Trimming took off 3 bases at V and 0 bases at J, with 1 base between the two ends. Sequencing input: blood. The chain recombines TRBV7-9 with TRBJ2-3; D is unresolved. The TCR comes from a man aged 45-65 years in good health. CDR3 sequence: CASSFSTDTQYF. DNA for the CDR3: TGTGCCAGCAGCTTTAGCACAGATACGCAGTATTTT.